This TCR beta chain originates from a study of blood T cell repertoires in COVID-19 (dated by TCRdb to about 2020). Background for the entire study: Samples from collaborators originated in the United States, Italy and Spain and spanned both the acute and convalescent phases of COVID-19. The repertoires were made available in a free public database intended to serve as a resource for research on the immune response to SARS-CoV-2. Sample metadata almost always included a de-identified subject ID, COVID-19 status, age in years and sex. Where available, HLA class I and class II types were taken from metadata supplied by the sample provider and were not determined by assay-based typing. Subjects who had been exposed to COVID-19, were actively infected with it, or had recovered from it provided the deeply sampled blood TCRbeta repertoires that made up the dataset. The samples were drawn from the first 160 participants of the ongoing ImmuneRACE study and from roughly 1,300 subjects provided by 6 global collaborators. The prospective study material was composed of cDNA or gDNA derived from T cells, B-cell-depleted T cells, or PBMCs.

Comment on this clone: The clone's antigen remains unknown. No base-level quality is on record; no much larger clone is a single base apart.

Findings and caveats that apply to the study as a whole: The amount of clinical and demographic metadata varied by source and participant and was provided uncurated.

Reading from cysteine to phenylalanine, the CDR3 counts 13 amino acids. The read is trimmed to its CDR3 DNA, 39 bases read in frame from base 1. CDR1 GTSNPN and CDR2 SVGIG are derived from the germline V gene (reference sequence). V gives up 3 bases and J gives up 4 bases, and the segment between their germline ends measures 12 bases. Participants in the prospective study were aged about 18 to 90 years, lived in about two dozen United States geographic areas, and enrolled through a virtual design. In the prospective study, participants were assigned to cohorts based on the clinical history participants reported in a screening survey and a study questionnaire. ImmuneRACE Cohort 3 recovered participants were defined by two consecutive negative NP/OP PCR tests, healthcare professional clearance, or symptom resolution. Each participant in the prospective study had whole blood, serum and a nasopharyngeal or oropharyngeal swab collected by mobile phlebotomists. Participants in the prospective study had the option to provide additional blood draws and questionnaires over a roughly 2-month period. Blood samples from the prospective study were shipped frozen or at room temperature prior to DNA extraction.

The immunoSEQ Assay, a bias-controlled multiplex PCR, was used to amplify TCRbeta CDR3 regions from genomic DNA. The paper's processing steps were these. Nucleated cell counts per sample were estimated from amplification of reference gene primers within the assay. Sequence reads were collapsed and filtered to measure the absolute abundance of every unique TCRbeta CDR3 rearrangement. Productive Simpson clonality was computed per sample as the square root of Simpson's diversity index over productive rearrangements. Entries here come from immuneACCESS through TCRdb and include only in-frame sequences with V and J called. Some clones fail to appear in such tables; in the studies checked, an unresolved V gene covers under half of the shortfall, and the cause of the remainder is unknown. V, J and clone size are those of that table, while D and trimming were read from the DNA. The sample table holds some 500,000 clones, of which over 75% were seen once. The top ten hold 1.5% to 2% of the sample.

The receptor's source is a woman aged 40 to 49 who had recovered from COVID-19. Recombination connected TRBV30 to TRBJ1-1, and possibly TRBD1, on 6 matching bases. Source material: PBMCs or T cells enriched from blood (not recorded which). In nucleotide form, the sequence is TGTGCCTGGAGGGTCACAGGGCTCACTGAAGCTTTCTTT. It translates to CAWRVTGLTEAFF. Here the CDR3 is joined to the reference TRBV30 and TRBJ1-1 genes, and the full variable domain is: SQTIHQWPATLVQPVGSPLSLECTVEGTSNPNLYWYRQAAGRGLQLLFYSVGIGQISSEVPQNLSASRPQDRQFILSSKKLLLSDSGFYLCAWRVTGLTEAFFGQGTRLTVV.